A selection of T cell receptor beta chains follows, all from one sample in a study of cytomegalovirus exposure and HLA in healthy donors. Sequencing was performed with immunoSEQ multiplex PCR; in TCRdb, only in-frame clones are kept and a portion is missing. The table includes hundreds of thousands of clones, approximately 90% detected once. Sequenced sample: PBMCs. All receptors come from a man aged 18 to 30 in good health and CMV-seronegative. The CDR3 runs from the conserved cysteine through the conserved F or W. D genes are given only for firm matches. Where a row states a size, it is once, few, many or the class of an expanded clone; other rows omit it.

NA,TRBV4-3,once,TRBJ2-7,CASSQDLYEQYF,TGCGCCAGCAGCCAAGATCTCTACGAGCAGTACTTC
NA,TRBV4-1,NA,TRBJ2-1,CASSQVLGAGDNEQFF,TGCGCCAGCAGCCAAGTTCTGGGGGCCGGGGACAATGAGCAGTTCTTC
NA,TRBV9,NA,TRBJ1-4,CASSTRPEEKLFF,TGTGCCAGCAGCACGCGCCCTGAAGAAAAACTGTTTTTT
TRBD1,TRBV10-2,NA,TRBJ2-7,CASRDRESTYEQYF,TGCGCCAGCAGGGACAGGGAGTCTACCTACGAGCAGTACTTC
NA,TRBV30,few,TRBJ1-2,CAWSVPGNGYTF,TGTGCCTGGAGTGTACCAGGGAATGGCTACACCTTC
NA,TRBV28,NA,TRBJ1-1,CASSLVDRTNTEAFF,TGTGCCAGCAGTTTGGTAGACAGGACTAACACTGAAGCTTTCTTT
TRBD1,TRBV5-1,NA,TRBJ2-6,CASSLGTASGANVLTF,TGCGCCAGCAGCTTAGGGACAGCCTCTGGGGCCAACGTCCTGACTTTC
TRBD1,TRBV11-2,NA,TRBJ2-7,CASSLTQGDGEQYF,TGTGCCAGCAGCTTAACCCAGGGGGACGGCGAGCAGTACTTC
TRBD2,TRBV11-3,NA,TRBJ2-1,CASSLGGGGVYNEQFF,TGTGCCAGCAGCTTAGGCGGCGGGGGGGTATACAATGAGCAGTTCTTC
TRBD1,TRBV7-7,once,TRBJ2-5,CASSDRVRETQYF,TGTGCTAGCAGCGACAGGGTGAGGGAGACCCAGTACTTC
TRBD1,TRBV27,NA,TRBJ1-1,CASSKTGGFYVNTEAFF,TGTGCCAGCAGTAAAACAGGGGGCTTCTATGTGAACACTGAAGCTTTCTTT
NA,TRBV7-3,NA,TRBJ2-3,CASSPLSGSTDTQYF,TGTGCCAGCAGCCCCCTGAGCGGGAGCACAGATACGCAGTATTTT
TRBD1,TRBV7-9,NA,TRBJ1-3,CASSKTGGTGNTIYF,TGTGCCAGCAGTAAAACAGGGGGCACTGGAAACACCATATATTTT
TRBD1,TRBV16,NA,TRBJ1-2,CASSQKDRVGYGYTF,TGTGCCAGCAGCCAAAAAGACAGGGTCGGCTATGGCTACACCTTC
NA,TRBV9,NA,TRBJ1-2,CASSPSTQGNYGYTF,TGTGCCAGCAGCCCCTCGACTCAGGGAAACTATGGCTACACCTTC
NA,TRBV7-2,once,TRBJ2-3,CASSLGGPSTDTQYF,TGTGCCAGCAGCTTAGGGGGGCCTAGCACAGATACGCAGTATTTT
NA,TRBV9,once,TRBJ2-1,CASSVVPAEYNEQFF,TGTGCCAGCAGCGTAGTACCGGCGGAGTACAATGAGCAGTTCTTC
TRBD2,TRBV27,NA,TRBJ2-1,CASSYTSGRGNEQFF,TGTGCCAGCAGTTATACTAGCGGGAGGGGCAATGAGCAGTTCTTC
NA,TRBV19,NA,TRBJ1-5,CASSRVGGSNQPQHF,TGTGCCAGTAGTAGGGTGGGGGGATCCAATCAGCCCCAGCATTTT
TRBD1,TRBV6-5,NA,TRBJ2-3,CASTFPGGDTQYF,TGTGCCAGCACATTCCCAGGGGGAGATACGCAGTATTTT
NA,TRBV25-1,NA,TRBJ1-6,CASSDPGFETLHF,TGTGCCAGCAGTGACCCAGGTTTTGAAACCCTCCACTTT
NA,TRBV4-1,NA,TRBJ2-3,CASRFITGSDTQYF,TGCGCCAGCAGGTTCATAACAGGCTCAGATACGCAGTATTTT
NA,TRBV5-6,NA,TRBJ2-2,CASSSGIRELFF,TGTGCCAGCAGCTCGGGAATCAGGGAGCTGTTTTTT
TRBD2,TRBV5-1,NA,TRBJ2-1,CASSLAGTSNYEQFF,TGCGCCAGCAGCTTGGCCGGGACTAGTAATTATGAGCAGTTCTTC
NA,TRBV9,NA,TRBJ2-1,CASSRDNEQFF,TGTGCCAGCTCCAGGGACAATGAGCAGTTCTTC
TRBD2,TRBV28,NA,TRBJ2-7,CASSSTAGGSYEQYF,TGTGCCAGCAGTTCCACGGCGGGAGGCTCCTACGAGCAGTACTTC
NA,TRBV4-1,few,TRBJ1-5,CASSQVAGLNQPQHF,TGCGCCAGCAGCCAAGTTGCAGGGCTCAATCAGCCCCAGCATTTT
TRBD1,TRBV28,NA,TRBJ1-2,CASSSPGTASNYGYTF,TGTGCCAGCAGTTCCCCCGGGACAGCCTCTAACTATGGCTACACCTTC
NA,TRBV2,NA,TRBJ2-7,CASSLIYSSYEQYF,TGTGCCAGCAGTTTGATCTATAGCTCCTACGAGCAGTACTTC
TRBD1,TRBV5-4,once,TRBJ2-1,CASSVQGPNDNEQFF,TGTGCCAGCAGCGTACAGGGGCCCAATGACAATGAGCAGTTCTTC
TRBD1,TRBV4-1,NA,TRBJ1-2,CASSHPPGQVVRLVGYTF,TGCGCCAGCAGCCATCCCCCGGGACAGGTCGTAAGATTGGTCGGCTACACCTTC
TRBD2,TRBV11-2,NA,TRBJ2-7,CASSLVGGRRELKQYF,TGTGCCAGCAGCTTAGTCGGCGGGAGGCGCGAATTAAAGCAGTACTTC
NA,TRBV5-1,NA,TRBJ2-4,CASSLALSENIQYF,TGCGCCAGCAGCTTGGCATTATCTGAGAACATTCAGTACTTC
NA,TRBV20-1,NA,TRBJ1-5,CSASDAGPQHF,TGCAGTGCTAGTGACGCGGGGCCCCAGCATTTT
NA,TRBV6-5,NA,TRBJ1-3,CASSPGTQGNTIYF,TGTGCCAGCAGTCCCGGGACACAGGGAAACACCATATATTTT
NA,TRBV28,NA,TRBJ1-1,CATLTLTGKYGAFF,TGTGCCACACTAACCCTTACAGGGAAATATGGAGCTTTCTTT
NA,TRBV28,NA,TRBJ1-5,CASSLQNPASSNQPQHF,TGTGCCAGCAGTTTACAAAATCCAGCGTCTAGCAATCAGCCCCAGCATTTT
TRBD1,TRBV29-1,NA,TRBJ1-2,CSVALPGGSYGYTF,TGCAGCGTTGCTTTGCCAGGGGGGTCTTATGGCTACACCTTC
NA,TRBV28,NA,TRBJ1-1,CASKKAGVWTEAFF,TGTGCCAGCAAAAAAGCGGGGGTGTGGACTGAAGCTTTCTTT
NA,TRBV27,once,TRBJ2-1,CASSGIGSYNEQFF,TGTGCCAGCAGCGGGATCGGGTCCTACAATGAGCAGTTCTTC
NA,TRBV5-6,once,TRBJ1-5,CASSLGRLNQPQHF,TGTGCCAGCAGCTTGGGTCGTTTAAATCAGCCCCAGCATTTT
TRBD1,TRBV7-9,NA,TRBJ2-7,CASSLDGQAIYEQYF,TGTGCCAGCAGCTTAGACGGACAGGCTATCTACGAGCAGTACTTC
TRBD2,TRBV18,NA,TRBJ2-1,CASSPVQLAGRDEQFF,TGTGCCAGCTCACCCGTTCAGCTAGCGGGGCGTGATGAGCAGTTCTTC
TRBD1,TRBV7-8,NA,TRBJ1-3,CASSQRTGGFGNTIYF,TGTGCCAGCAGCCAACGGACAGGGGGCTTTGGAAACACCATATATTTT
NA,TRBV27,NA,TRBJ1-1,CASSFVNMNTEAFF,TGTGCCAGCAGTTTTGTAAACATGAACACTGAAGCTTTCTTT
TRBD1,TRBV16,NA,TRBJ2-7,CASSQFTGTGAYEQYF,TGTGCCAGCAGCCAATTTACCGGGACAGGGGCCTACGAGCAGTACTTC
TRBD1,TRBV11-2,NA,TRBJ2-7,CASSFSRGTPNSYEQYF,TGTGCCAGCAGCTTCTCCAGGGGGACCCCTAACTCCTACGAGCAGTACTTC
TRBD2,TRBV2,NA,TRBJ2-7,CASSEAGGGTNSYEQYF,TGTGCCAGCAGTGAAGCTGGCGGGGGGACCAACTCCTACGAGCAGTACTTC
NA,TRBV10-3,few,TRBJ1-2,CAISESSIAYTF,TGTGCCATCAGTGAGTCAAGCATCGCCTACACCTTC
TRBD1,TRBV5-8,NA,TRBJ1-5,CASSPKDRESGQPQHF,TGTGCCAGCAGCCCAAAAGACAGGGAGTCGGGTCAGCCCCAGCATTTT